This TCR beta chain was recovered during a study of T-cell reconstitution after alpha-beta-depleted transplantation in children. The authors prepared the TCRbeta library with unique molecular identifiers. MiXCR was run by TCRdb on the PCR reads, yielding one entry per CDR3 protein. The sample includes some 840,000 distinct CDR3 sequences, roughly 15% seen only once; the top ten take approximately 5%. This CDR3 has 16 amino acids. V lost 2 bases to trimming and J lost 4 bases; unmatched junction nucleotides: 8. Per the germline V gene, CDR1 is SGHVT and CDR2 is SQSDAQ. Study-wide findings and caveats: At one year after transplant, newly produced T cells mostly accounted for T-cell counts and diversity.

This clonotype was picked up a small number of times. The antigen remains unidentified. Sequenced material: PBMCs, mostly from graft donor cells, taken 360 days after TCRalphabeta/CD19-depleted stem cell transplant. This TCR derives from a male patient aged 5 to 17 who had a stem cell transplant for acute lymphoblastic leukemia, so the T cells may come from the graft donor. The rearrangement uses TRBV7-4 and TRBJ2-3, with 8 bases matching TRBD2. The CDR3 protein is CASSLPTGRASDTQYF. The CDR3 coding sequence is TGTGCCAGCAGCTTACCTACCGGGAGGGCCTCAGATACGCAGTATTTT.